This T cell receptor (beta chain) stems from a study of Graves' ophthalmopathy and Graves' hyperthyroidism. Many counts were recorded for this clonotype. The germline V gene has CDR1 MNHNS and CDR2 SASEGT. Losses at the gene ends were 5 bases for V and 2 bases for J; bases not matched to a gene: 7. This CDR3 has 15 residues. Researchers took RNA transcripts and amplified TCR beta CDR3 regions from them. After a first-round RT-PCR with HTBI primers, a second-round multiplex PCR was run. TCRdb redid the calling of the multiplex PCR reads with MiXCR, one entry per CDR3 protein. Of some 370,000 distinct CDR3 sequences listed, about a sixth are singletons.

The rearrangement uses TRBV6-1 and TRBJ1-2; 8 bases align to TRBD1. The sequencing input was peripheral blood. This TCR derives from an adult woman with stable Graves' hyperthyroidism. CDR3 coding DNA: TGTGCCAGCAGTCGAAACAGGGGGATGAACTATGGCTACACCTTC. This encodes CASSRNRGMNYGYTF.